Listed below are T cell receptor beta chains from one sample, sequenced in a study of early T cells in non-severe SARS-CoV-2 infection. TCRdb itself ran the 5' RACE reads through MiXCR, one entry per CDR3 protein. Altogether about 72,000 distinct CDR3 sequences are present, over 9.5% being singletons, with the ten largest covering over 6%. The sequenced sample was whole blood, obtained at baseline. The receptors shown here come from an adult who was a healthcare worker with PCR-confirmed SARS-CoV-2 infection or an uninfected control (not recorded which). CDR3s include the opening cysteine and the closing phenylalanine or tryptophan. The D gene is left open where the match is weak. Only some rows state a clone size, as once, few, many or a class for expanded clones.

clone size	J gene	D gene	V gene	CDR3 DNA	CDR3 protein
few	TRBJ1-2	-	TRBV12-1	TGTGCCAGCAGCTTTTATGGATCCCCGTCCCTCATTTTCTTC	CASSFYGSPSLIFF
many	TRBJ1-4	-	TRBV4-3	TGCGCCAGCAGCCAAGATTCGGATCAAAAACTGTTTTTT	CASSQDSDQKLFF
few	TRBJ2-1	TRBD2	TRBV4-1	TGCGCCAGCAGCCAGGACGGACTAGCGGGGGCCTACAATGAGCAGTTCTTC	CASSQDGLAGAYNEQFF
-	TRBJ2-6	TRBD2	TRBV6-5	TGTGCCAGCAGCCCCTCTAGCGGGGGGGCGTTAGGGGCCAACGTCCTGACTTTC	CASSPSSGGALGANVLTF
-	TRBJ2-7	-	TRBV12-2	TGTGCAAGTCGCCTACGACAGGGGCCCTACGAGCAGTACTTC	CASRLRQGPYEQYF
-	TRBJ2-7	TRBD1	TRBV6-1	TGTGCCAGCAGGACAGGGGCCCCCTACGAGCAGTACTTC	CASRTGAPYEQYF
many	TRBJ1-1	-	TRBV19	TGTGCCAGTACAGGGTCCACTGAAGCTTTCTTT	CASTGSTEAFF
few	TRBJ1-1	-	TRBV5-5	TGTGCCAGCAGCTGGGCAGGGTTGAACACTGAAGCTTTCTTT	CASSWAGLNTEAFF
-	TRBJ2-1	TRBD2	TRBV20-1	TGCAGGGACCGCGCCCAGAGCGGGGGAAGGGATGAGCAGTTCTTC	CRDRAQSGGRDEQFF
once	TRBJ2-7	-	TRBV7-2	TGTGCCAGCAGCTTTCAAGGGGCCCTGGAGAACGAGCAGTACTTC	CASSFQGALENEQYF
few	TRBJ1-1	TRBD1	TRBV27	TGTGCCAGCAGTTTGGGACAGGGGGCGGTGGCTTTCTTT	CASSLGQGAVAFF
-	TRBJ1-1	-	TRBV11-1	TGTGCCAGCAGCTTAGGCACCCCGAACACTGAAGCTTTCTTT	CASSLGTPNTEAFF
-	TRBJ2-1	-	TRBV2	TGTGCCAGCAGTGAAGGACTCGTCAATGAGCAGTTCTTC	CASSEGLVNEQFF
few	TRBJ2-1	-	TRBV27	TGTGCCAGCACGCTGAGGGGGGGATACAATGAGCAGTTCTTC	CASTLRGGYNEQFF
-	TRBJ2-1	-	TRBV7-2	TGTGCCAGCAGCTTAACTCTGAACCACAATGAGCAGTTCTTC	CASSLTLNHNEQFF
-	TRBJ2-1	-	TRBV3-1	TGTGCCAGCAGCCAAGAATGGAGGGGGGCCTACAATGAGCAGTTCTTC	CASSQEWRGAYNEQFF
few	TRBJ2-1	-	TRBV5-5	TGTGCCAGCAGCTTGTCCTGGGACTTCAGCTCCTACAATGAGCAGTTCTTC	CASSLSWDFSSYNEQFF
-	TRBJ1-6	-	TRBV4-3	TGCGCCAGCAGCCAAGACCGGGACATCTATAATTCACCCCTCCACTTT	CASSQDRDIYNSPLHF
few	TRBJ1-6	-	TRBV6-1	TGTGCCAGCAGTTCCCCCGCGACCAGGGGAGATTCACCCCTCCACTTT	CASSSPATRGDSPLHF
once	TRBJ2-4	TRBD1	TRBV10-2	TGCGCCAGCGGGACAGGACTAAACATTCAGTACTTC	CASGTGLNIQYF
many	TRBJ2-3	-	TRBV13	TGTGCCAGCAGCCCAGCGAGGGGGAGGGGCACAGATACGCAGTATTTT	CASSPARGRGTDTQYF
-	TRBJ2-4	-	TRBV5-4	TGTGCCAGCAGCTTGGGGGACATTCAGTACTTC	CASSLGDIQYF
-	TRBJ2-3	-	TRBV10-3	TGTGCCATGGGCTCGTGGAGGGCGGGGACAGATACGCAGTATTTT	CAMGSWRAGTDTQYF
many	TRBJ2-2	TRBD1	TRBV27	TGTGCCAGCACACCCGAAGGGGGCGGTGGGACCGGGGAGCTGTTTTTT	CASTPEGGGGTGELFF
many	TRBJ2-1	TRBD1	TRBV20-1	TGCAGTGCTGCGGGACAGGTGCTAAATGAGCAGTTCTTC	CSAAGQVLNEQFF
few	TRBJ2-1	-	TRBV7-9	TGTGCCAGCAGCTCAACCGACGCGACCCCCTACAATGAGCAGTTCTTC	CASSSTDATPYNEQFF
-	TRBJ1-5	TRBD1	TRBV5-1	TGCGCCAGCAGCTTGGCGCCGACAGGGCCAGATCAGCCCCAGCATTTT	CASSLAPTGPDQPQHF
-	TRBJ2-7	-	TRBV20-1	TGCAGTGCTAGAGTAGGGCAGTTCTCCTACGAGCAGTACTTC	CSARVGQFSYEQYF
many	TRBJ2-7	TRBD2	TRBV7-4	TGTGCCAGCAGCTTAGTCGTTAGCGGGGTTCCAACCTACGAGCAGTACTTC	CASSLVVSGVPTYEQYF
-	TRBJ2-1	TRBD1	TRBV4-3	TGCGCCAGCAGCCAAGAAGGGGGCGACTACAATGAGCAGTTCTTC	CASSQEGGDYNEQFF
many	TRBJ2-3	-	TRBV6-2/TRBV6-3	TGTGCCAGCAGTTACTGGGGGGGCGGCACAGATACGCAGTATTTT	CASSYWGGGTDTQYF
few	TRBJ2-1	TRBD2	TRBV10-3	TGTGCCATCGGAAGTGGCGGGACTAGCTTGAATGAGCAGTTCTTC	CAIGSGGTSLNEQFF
few	TRBJ1-1	-	TRBV18	TGTGCCAGCTCACCACCGTCATCGGCAGGTCTCACTGAAGCTTTCTTT	CASSPPSSAGLTEAFF
many	TRBJ2-2	-	TRBV2	TGTGCCAGTAGTACACAGGGTTCCGGGGAGCTGTTTTTT	CASSTQGSGELFF
many	TRBJ2-3	-	TRBV14	TGTGCCAGCAGCCAGATACAGGGAGATACGCAGTATTTT	CASSQIQGDTQYF
many	TRBJ1-5	-	TRBV6-1	TGTGCCAGCAGTGATGGTAGGAGACAGAATCAGCCCCAGCATTTT	CASSDGRRQNQPQHF
-	TRBJ2-7	-	TRBV7-9	TGTGCCAGCAGCTACCAGGGGTACTACGAGCAGTACTTC	CASSYQGYYEQYF
-	TRBJ1-2	TRBD1	TRBV18	TGTGCCAGCTCGAGAACAGGGGACGTCTCCTATGGCTACACCTTC	CASSRTGDVSYGYTF
few	TRBJ2-3	-	TRBV11-2	TGTGCCAGCTCCCCCCGGGACGCTAGCACAGATACGCAGTATTTT	CASSPRDASTDTQYF
many	TRBJ2-7	TRBD1	TRBV7-2	TGTGCCAGCAGCTTAGCCGGGACAGGGTCCTACGAGCAGTACTTC	CASSLAGTGSYEQYF
few	TRBJ1-1	TRBD1	TRBV5-4	TGTGCCAGCAGATCAGGGGGCGCTTCAGTCATGAACACTGAAGCTTTCTTT	CASRSGGASVMNTEAFF
few	TRBJ1-1	-	TRBV27	TGTGCCAGCAGTTTACGGGTCCACACTGAAGCTTTCTTT	CASSLRVHTEAFF
many	TRBJ2-3	TRBD1	TRBV14	TGTGCCAGCAGCCCGGACAGGGACACAGATACGCAGTATTTT	CASSPDRDTDTQYF
medium-sized	TRBJ2-3	-	TRBV30	TGTGCCTGGAGCCATGGAGAAGATACGCAGTATTTT	CAWSHGEDTQYF
-	TRBJ2-2	TRBD1	TRBV29-1	TGCAGCGTTGAACGGGGACAGGGACCCGGGGAGCTGTTTTTT	CSVERGQGPGELFF
many	TRBJ2-1	TRBD2	TRBV29-1	TGCAGCGTTGAAGATCCCCGGGGGGTCTCCTACAATGAGCAGTTCTTC	CSVEDPRGVSYNEQFF
-	TRBJ2-5	TRBD2	TRBV19	TGTGCCACCGGGGGGGGGATGCAAGAGACCCAGTACTTC	CATGGGMQETQYF
-	TRBJ1-6	-	TRBV5-1	TGCGCCAGCAGCATCGGAGGGACCAATTCACCCCTCCACTTT	CASSIGGTNSPLHF
-	TRBJ2-7	-	TRBV20-1	TGCAGTGCTAGAAGCGTCAGCTCCTACGAGCAGTACTTC	CSARSVSSYEQYF
many	TRBJ2-1	-	TRBV6-6	TGTGCCAGCAGTTACTCTGGAGGCGGGGTCTACAATGAGCAGTTCTTC	CASSYSGGGVYNEQFF
many	TRBJ1-2	-	TRBV18	TGTGCCAGCTCACCTGATGGGGCAGATGGCTACACCTTC	CASSPDGADGYTF
many	TRBJ1-1	-	TRBV7-2	TGTGCCAGCAGCCCTCGTTCAGCCCTGACAGATCAGGCTTTCTTT	CASSPRSALTDQAFF
-	TRBJ2-7	-	TRBV12-3/TRBV12-4	TGTGCCAGCAGTTCCACGGAGAGCTCCTACGAGCAGTACTTC	CASSSTESSYEQYF